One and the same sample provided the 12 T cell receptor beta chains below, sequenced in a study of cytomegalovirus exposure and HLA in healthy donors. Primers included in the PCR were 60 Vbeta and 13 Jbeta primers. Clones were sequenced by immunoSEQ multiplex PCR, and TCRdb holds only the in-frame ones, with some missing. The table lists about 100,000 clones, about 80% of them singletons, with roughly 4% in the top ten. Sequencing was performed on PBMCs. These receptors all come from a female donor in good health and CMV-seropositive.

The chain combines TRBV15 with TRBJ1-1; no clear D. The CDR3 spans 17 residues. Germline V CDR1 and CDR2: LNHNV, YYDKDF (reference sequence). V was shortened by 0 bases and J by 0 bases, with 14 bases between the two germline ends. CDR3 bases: TGTGCCACCAGCAGAGACCCAGCTAGAAGTATGAACACTGAAGCTTTCTTT. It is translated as CATSRDPARSMNTEAFF.

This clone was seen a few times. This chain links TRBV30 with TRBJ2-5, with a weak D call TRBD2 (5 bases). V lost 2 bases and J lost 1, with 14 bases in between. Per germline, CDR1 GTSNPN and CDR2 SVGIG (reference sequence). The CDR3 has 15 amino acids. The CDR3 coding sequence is TGTGCCTGGAGTCTAGGACTGGGCAGCCAAGAGACCCAGTACTTC. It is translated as CAWSLGLGSQETQYF. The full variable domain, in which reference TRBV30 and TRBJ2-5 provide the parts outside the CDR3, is SQTIHQWPATLVQPVGSPLSLECTVEGTSNPNLYWYRQAAGRGLQLLFYSVGIGQISSEVPQNLSASRPQDRQFILSSKKLLLSDSGFYLCAWSLGLGSQETQYFGPGTRLLVL.

The CDR3 loop is CAWSVQGTYTGELFF. In DNA form, the CDR3 reads TGTGCCTGGAGTGTTCAGGGGACGTACACCGGGGAGCTGTTTTTT. V gene TRBV30 combines with J gene TRBJ2-2; the D gene is possibly TRBD1 (6 bases). The CDR3 contains 15 residues. V was trimmed by 0 bases and J by 3 bases, leaving 11 bases between them. Germline values: CDR1 GTSNPN, CDR2 SVGIG (reference sequence).

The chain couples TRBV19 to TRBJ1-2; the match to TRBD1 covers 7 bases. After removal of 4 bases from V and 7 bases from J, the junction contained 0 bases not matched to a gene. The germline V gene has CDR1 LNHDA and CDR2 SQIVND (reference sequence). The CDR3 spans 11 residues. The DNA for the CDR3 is TGTGCCAGTAGTAGACAGGGTGGCTACACCTTC. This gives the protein CASSRQGGYTF. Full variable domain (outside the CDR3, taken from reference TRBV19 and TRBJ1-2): DGGITQSPKYLFRKEGQNVTLSCEQNLNHDAMYWYRQDPGQGLRLIYYSQIVNDFQKGDIAEGYSVSREKKESFPLTVTSAQKNPTAFYLCASSRQGGYTFGSGTRLTVV.

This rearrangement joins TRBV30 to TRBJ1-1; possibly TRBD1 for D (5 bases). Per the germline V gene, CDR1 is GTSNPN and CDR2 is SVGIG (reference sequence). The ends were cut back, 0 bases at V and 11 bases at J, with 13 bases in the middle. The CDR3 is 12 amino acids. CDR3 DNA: TGTGCCTGGAGTGTAGATGCAGGGTCGGCTTTCTTT. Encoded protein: CAWSVDAGSAFF.

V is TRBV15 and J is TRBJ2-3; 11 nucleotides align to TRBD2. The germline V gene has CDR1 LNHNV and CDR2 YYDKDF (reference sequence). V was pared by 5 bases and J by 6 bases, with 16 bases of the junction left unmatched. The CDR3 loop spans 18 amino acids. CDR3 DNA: TGTGCCACCAGCGTAGAGTTCGGGACTAGCGGAGGCGGGGATACGCAGTATTTT. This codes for CATSVEFGTSGGGDTQYF.

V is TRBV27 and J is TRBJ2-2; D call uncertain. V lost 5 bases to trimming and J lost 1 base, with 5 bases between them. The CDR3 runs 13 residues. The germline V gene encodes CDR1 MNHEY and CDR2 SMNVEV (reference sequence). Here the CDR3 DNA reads TGTGCCAGCAGTCAGTTGAACACCGGGGAGCTGTTTTTT. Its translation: CASSQLNTGELFF.

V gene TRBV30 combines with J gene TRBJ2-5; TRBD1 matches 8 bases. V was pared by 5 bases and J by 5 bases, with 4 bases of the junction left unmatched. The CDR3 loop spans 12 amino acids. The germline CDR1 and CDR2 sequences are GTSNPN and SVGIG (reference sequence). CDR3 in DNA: TGTGCCTGGCAGGGGGCCGGGGAGACCCAGTACTTC. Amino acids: CAWQGAGETQYF.

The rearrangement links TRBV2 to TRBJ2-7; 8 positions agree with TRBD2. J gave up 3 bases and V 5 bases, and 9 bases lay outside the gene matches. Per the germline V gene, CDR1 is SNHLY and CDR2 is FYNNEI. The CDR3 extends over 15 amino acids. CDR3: CASSPRSSGVYEQYF. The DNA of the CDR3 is TGTGCCAGCAGTCCACGGAGTAGCGGGGTCTACGAGCAGTACTTC.

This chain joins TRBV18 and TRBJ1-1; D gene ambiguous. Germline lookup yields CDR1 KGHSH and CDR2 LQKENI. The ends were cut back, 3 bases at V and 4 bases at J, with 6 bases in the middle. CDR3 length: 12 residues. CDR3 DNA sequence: TGTGCCAGCTCACCCTCCGGCACTGAAGCTTTCTTT. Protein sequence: CASSPSGTEAFF.

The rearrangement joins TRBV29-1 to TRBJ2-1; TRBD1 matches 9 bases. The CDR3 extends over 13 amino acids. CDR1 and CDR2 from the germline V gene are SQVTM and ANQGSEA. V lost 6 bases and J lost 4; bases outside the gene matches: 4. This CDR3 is CSVRDREYNEQFF. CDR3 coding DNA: TGCAGCGTCCGGGACAGGGAATACAATGAGCAGTTCTTC.

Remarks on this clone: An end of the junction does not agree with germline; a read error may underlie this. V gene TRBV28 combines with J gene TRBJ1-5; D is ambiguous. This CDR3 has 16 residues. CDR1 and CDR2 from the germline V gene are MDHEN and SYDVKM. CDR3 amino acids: CANSFGPGSGYQPQHF. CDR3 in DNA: TGTGCCAACAGTTTTGGGCCGGGGAGCGGTTATCAGCCCCAGCATTTT.